This T cell receptor beta chain was observed in a study of cytomegalovirus exposure and HLA in healthy donors. General observations from the study: In vitro data verified a few CMV-associated chains as specific for CMV antigens.

Comments on this clone: Its antigen is as yet unknown.

J was trimmed by 3 bases and V by 4 bases; bases with no gene match: 7. Germline V gives CDR1 SEHNR, CDR2 FQNEAQ (reference sequence). There are 15 residues in the CDR3. Use of 60 Vbeta and 13 Jbeta primers characterized the PCR. Some clones are missing from TCRdb's copy, which holds only in-frame ones; the method was immunoSEQ multiplex PCR. The table includes 95,000 to 150,000 clones, around two thirds detected once. The rearrangement uses TRBV7-9 and TRBJ1-1; 8 bases match TRBD1. The sample consisted of PBMCs. This receptor was identified in a woman aged 40 to 49 in good health and CMV-seropositive. The CDR3 bases are TGTGCCAGCAGCTCCAGTTCGACAGGGGACACTGAAGCTTTCTTT. This translates into CASSSSSTGDTEAFF. Full variable domain (rest looked up from reference TRBV7-9 and TRBJ1-1): DTGVSQNPRHKITKRGQNVTFRCDPISEHNRLYWYRQTLGQGPEFLTYFQNEAQLEKSRLLSDRFSAERPKGSFSTLEIQRTEQGDSAMYLCASSSSSTGDTEAFFGQGTRLTVV.